This is a list of T cell receptor beta chains from one sample in a study of cytomegalovirus exposure and HLA in healthy donors. Using immunoSEQ multiplex PCR, the repertoire was profiled, and TCRdb retains in-frame clones only, with some absent. The sample totals 180,000 or so clones. Specimen: PBMCs. Receptors originate from a boy between 5 and 17 years old in good health and CMV-seronegative. Each CDR3 is given with its conserved first and last residue. Each record gives: D gene, J gene, V gene, CDR3 DNA, CDR3 protein. D genes are given only for firm matches.

D: TRBD1
J: TRBJ2-3
V: TRBV6-4
DNA: TGTGCCAGCAGTGCGGTTGGACAGGGGGCACCAGATACGCAGTATTTT
CDR3: CASSAVGQGAPDTQYF

D: TRBD1
J: TRBJ2-7
V: TRBV9
DNA: TGTGCCAGCAGCGCGACAGGGATGGGCTACGAGCAGTACTTC
CDR3: CASSATGMGYEQYF

D: TRBD1
J: TRBJ2-3
V: TRBV27
DNA: TGTGCCAGCAGCCATAGACAAAGGGGGCGAGGCACAGATACGCAGTATTTT
CDR3: CASSHRQRGRGTDTQYF

D: -
J: TRBJ2-6
V: TRBV15
DNA: TGTGCCACCAGCAGAGAACAGGGATCTGGGGCCAACGTCCTGACTTTC
CDR3: CATSREQGSGANVLTF

D: -
J: TRBJ1-2
V: TRBV6-1
DNA: TGTGCCAGCAGACTCCAGGGCAATTTTGGCTACACCTTC
CDR3: CASRLQGNFGYTF

D: -
J: TRBJ2-7
V: TRBV19
DNA: TGTGCCAGTAGTAGCGGGGCTTCTTTCTCCTACGAGCAGTACTTC
CDR3: CASSSGASFSYEQYF

D: -
J: TRBJ1-2
V: TRBV15
DNA: TGTGCCACCAGCAGAGGTACGCAGGCCGTCTATCCTGGCTACACCTTC
CDR3: CATSRGTQAVYPGYTF

D: -
J: TRBJ2-7
V: TRBV6-6
DNA: TGTGCCACCCGGGGTGAGGCAGAGCAGTACTTC
CDR3: CATRGEAEQYF

D: -
J: TRBJ1-1
V: TRBV19
DNA: TGTGCCAGTAGTATATATGGAGGGGCGGAGGACGCTGAAGCTTTCTTT
CDR3: CASSIYGGAEDAEAFF

D: TRBD2
J: TRBJ2-1
V: TRBV27
DNA: TGTGCCAGCAGTTCCCCGGGGGGGGTCAATGAGCAGTTCTTC
CDR3: CASSSPGGVNEQFF

D: TRBD1
J: TRBJ2-2
V: TRBV9
DNA: TGTGCCAGCAGCGTAGTACAGGGGGCCGGGGAGCTGTTTTTT
CDR3: CASSVVQGAGELFF

D: TRBD1
J: TRBJ2-7
V: TRBV11-3
DNA: TGTGCCAGCAGCTTAGCGGGGACAGGTGAGGAGCAGTACTTC
CDR3: CASSLAGTGEEQYF

D: TRBD2
J: TRBJ2-2
V: TRBV9
DNA: TGTGCCAGCAGCGCGGGACTAGCGGGTTTCACCGGGGAGCTGTTTTTT
CDR3: CASSAGLAGFTGELFF

D: -
J: TRBJ1-4
V: TRBV15
DNA: TGTGCCACGCGCCCAGGGCCCACAACTAATGAAAAACTGTTTTTT
CDR3: CATRPGPTTNEKLFF

D: TRBD1
J: TRBJ1-6
V: TRBV11-2
DNA: TGTGCCAGCAGCTCTCAGGGGGCAGATTCACCCCTCCACTTT
CDR3: CASSSQGADSPLHF

D: TRBD1
J: TRBJ1-4
V: TRBV11-2
DNA: TGTGCCAGCAGCTTTGCCGGGACAGGGGGCGAAAAACTGTTTTTT
CDR3: CASSFAGTGGEKLFF

D: TRBD1
J: TRBJ1-2
V: TRBV27
DNA: TGTGCCAGCAGTCCGAGGACAGGGGGAACCGTTTTGAGCTACACCTTC
CDR3: CASSPRTGGTVLSYTF

D: -
J: TRBJ2-2
V: TRBV9
DNA: TGTGCCAGCAGCGCTGGGGGGAGCGCCGGGGAGCTGTTTTTT
CDR3: CASSAGGSAGELFF

D: TRBD2
J: TRBJ2-7
V: TRBV5-1
DNA: TGCGCCAGCAGCTTCGGGGGGAAGGCCTACGAGCAGTACTTC
CDR3: CASSFGGKAYEQYF

D: -
J: TRBJ1-1
V: TRBV29-1
DNA: TGCAGCGTTACCGGGACATCGAACACTGAAGCTTTCTTT
CDR3: CSVTGTSNTEAFF

D: -
J: TRBJ2-5
V: TRBV6-5
DNA: TGTGCCAGCAGTTATTCCCTCCAAGAGACCCAGTACTTC
CDR3: CASSYSLQETQYF

D: TRBD2
J: TRBJ2-2
V: TRBV9
DNA: TGTGCCAGCAGGGGGGGAGCGGGGATTACCGGGGAGCTGTTTTTT
CDR3: CASRGGAGITGELFF

D: TRBD2
J: TRBJ2-7
V: TRBV5-1
DNA: TGCGCCAGCAGAGTAGATAGCGGGGGGGCCTACGAGCAGTACTTC
CDR3: CASRVDSGGAYEQYF

D: -
J: TRBJ2-3
V: TRBV5-1
DNA: TGCGCCAGCAGCGCGAAACCCGGGACAAGGACAGATACGCAGTATTTT
CDR3: CASSAKPGTRTDTQYF

D: TRBD1
J: TRBJ2-7
V: TRBV5-8
DNA: TGTGCCAGCAGCCCCGGACAGGTCGGACCCTACGAGCAGTACTTC
CDR3: CASSPGQVGPYEQYF

D: TRBD1
J: TRBJ2-3
V: TRBV11-2
DNA: TGTGCCAGCAGCTCCCAAGGGACAGCTAGCACAGATACGCAGTATTTT
CDR3: CASSSQGTASTDTQYF

D: -
J: TRBJ2-5
V: TRBV5-5
DNA: TGTGCCAGCAGCTTGGCCCGGACTGCCTCCTTCCAAGAGACCCAGTACTTC
CDR3: CASSLARTASFQETQYF

D: -
J: TRBJ2-2
V: TRBV9
DNA: TGTGCCAGCAGCGCGTCGGAGGTCGGGGAGCTGTTTTTT
CDR3: CASSASEVGELFF

D: TRBD2
J: TRBJ2-1
V: TRBV7-6
DNA: TGTGCCAGCAGCTTAGTGTCGGGGGGGCGCTACAATGAGCAGTTCTTC
CDR3: CASSLVSGGRYNEQFF

D: TRBD2
J: TRBJ2-1
V: TRBV6-5
DNA: TGTGCCAGCAGACTTACTTCTAGCGGCGAACTGTTCTTC
CDR3: CASRLTSSGELFF

D: -
J: TRBJ2-1
V: TRBV14
DNA: TGTGCCAGCAGCCAGCGGGGGCCGCCCTACAATGAGCAGTTCTTC
CDR3: CASSQRGPPYNEQFF

D: -
J: TRBJ1-1
V: TRBV2
DNA: TGTGCCAGCAGTTACTCGAACACTGAAGCTTTCTTT
CDR3: CASSYSNTEAFF

D: -
J: TRBJ2-1
V: TRBV10-1
DNA: TGCGCCGCAAGGGGGGTTGCGGGGGTTAACAATGAGCAGTTCTTC
CDR3: CAARGVAGVNNEQFF

D: -
J: TRBJ1-2
V: TRBV6-1
DNA: TGTGCCAGCAGCCCTGCGGATGGCTACACCTTC
CDR3: CASSPADGYTF

D: TRBD2
J: TRBJ2-1
V: TRBV11-1
DNA: TGTGCCAGCAGCCGGAGCGGGGGAAACAATGAGCAGTTCTTC
CDR3: CASSRSGGNNEQFF